These 18 T cell receptor beta chains share one sample of origin, sequenced in a study of blood T cells in healthy people across ages. Using a J-beta primer mix together with a sample-barcoded 5' primer, a second PCR was run for roughly 6 to 11 cycles. TCRdb itself ran the 5' RACE reads through MiXCR, one entry per CDR3 protein. The sample has some 1.4 million distinct CDR3 sequences, around 42% seen once; the top ten hold 7.9%. Sequences were obtained from blood. The receptors originated from a woman between 18 and 30 years old in good health.

A note on this clonotype: A read error may produce the germline difference seen at one junction end. V is TRBV3-1 and J is TRBJ2-2; 8 positions match TRBD1. In germline, CDR1 is LGHDT, CDR2 YNNKEL (reference sequence). The CDR3 is 15 amino acids. In DNA form, the CDR3 reads TGTGCCAGCGGCCAGGCCGCCGACAGGGGCGGGGAGCTGTTTTTT. Translation: CASGQAADRGGELFF.

This clonotype was detected only a few times. The chain joins TRBV6-5 to TRBJ2-7; D is unclear. The germline V gene encodes CDR1 MNHEY and CDR2 SVGAGI. The CDR3 has 15 amino acids. The germline V and J ends were trimmed by 5 bases and 2 bases, with 16 bases remaining between them. The CDR3 coding sequence is TGTGCCAGCAGTCCGTCCCCGGCAGGTCCCTACGAGCAGTACTTC. This encodes CASSPSPAGPYEQYF.

This chain connects TRBV2 to TRBJ2-7, with TRBD2 as a possible D gene (6 bases). Germline CDR1 is SNHLY and CDR2 is FYNNEI. CDR3 length equals 15 residues. The V end lost 3 bases, the J end lost 4 bases, and 16 bases lay between the germline ends. DNA for the CDR3: TGTGCCAGCAGTGAGTCCCTAGCGAAAACGTACGAGCAGTACTTC. Its translation is CASSESLAKTYEQYF.

A note on this clonotype: A read error may produce the germline difference seen at one junction end. The chain joins TRBV27 to TRBJ2-3; TRBD2 matches 7 bases. The germline CDR1 and CDR2 sequences are MNHEY and SMNVEV (reference sequence). The CDR3 is 12 amino acids. The CDR3 region has the DNA TGTACCAGCACTGGCGGGGGAAATACGCAGTATTTT. Translation: CTSTGGGNTQYF.

This clonotype has more than one count but fewer than ten. The chain carries TRBV20-1 and TRBJ2-3, with D perhaps TRBD2 (6 bases). The CDR3 has 14 residues. Between the trimmed V and J ends, which lost 5 bases and 0 bases, there was a span of 12 bases. From germline, CDR1 is DFQATT and CDR2 SNEGSKA (reference sequence). The CDR3 sequence: CSAGSGTSTDTQYF. The CDR3 region has the DNA TGCAGTGCTGGCTCCGGGACTAGCACAGATACGCAGTATTTT.

As concerns this clonotype: A junction boundary mismatches the germline segment, possibly from a read error. The V and J genes are TRBV6-5 and TRBJ2-7; weak D call: TRBD1 (6 bases). From germline, CDR1 is MNHEY and CDR2 SVGAGI. The CDR3 length is 14 residues. This CDR3 reads CANSYPGASAEQYF. Here the CDR3 DNA reads TGTGCCAACAGTTATCCAGGGGCATCCGCCGAGCAGTACTTC.

This clonotype was seen more than once but under ten times. The J gene is TRBJ1-2, the V gene TRBV5-1, with TRBD1 as a possible D gene (5 bases). V was shortened by 4 bases and J by 8 bases, with 9 bases between the two germline ends. Germline V gene data show CDR1 as SGHRS and CDR2 as YFSETQ. The CDR3 spans 11 residues. The CDR3 coding sequence is TGCGCCAGCAGCGCAGACAGCGGCTACACCTTC. Protein: CASSADSGYTF.

The chain combines TRBV6-2 or TRBV6-3 with TRBJ1-5; 8 positions agree with TRBD1. The CDR3 totals 16 residues. Germline CDR1 is MNHEY and CDR2 is SVGEGT. V lost 2 bases and J lost 7; bases outside the gene matches: 10. DNA of the CDR3: TGTGCCAGCAGTTACGATAGGACAGGGTCATACCAGCCCCAGCATTTT. Protein product: CASSYDRTGSYQPQHF.

This clonotype was recorded many times. This sequence joins TRBV29-1 and TRBJ2-5; D is uncertain. Trimming pared 0 bases from V and 10 bases from J, leaving 9 bases between. This CDR3 region has 11 residues. The germline gives CDR1 SQVTM, CDR2 ANQGSEA. CDR3 amino acids: CSVEDRQIQYF. The CDR3 DNA reads TGCAGCGTTGAAGATCGGCAGATCCAGTACTTC.

This chain joins TRBV20-1 and TRBJ2-3, with D possibly TRBD2 on 5 matching bases. Deletions cut 4 bases from V and 6 bases from J, with 20 bases between. The length of the CDR3 is 15 residues. From germline, CDR1 is DFQATT and CDR2 SNEGSKA (reference sequence). CDR3 residues: CSATHYWSGEDTQYF. The CDR3 coding sequence is TGCAGTGCTACTCATTATTGGAGCGGTGAGGATACGCAGTATTTT.

The rearrangement uses TRBV20-1 and TRBJ2-3, with 7 nucleotides matching TRBD2. Trimming cost V 6 bases and J 4 bases; bases outside gene matches: 13. Looked up from germline, CDR1 is DFQATT and CDR2 is SNEGSKA (reference sequence). The CDR3 has 15 residues. The CDR3 reads CSAPWAGEGADTQYF. CDR3 nucleotides: TGCAGTGCCCCTTGGGCGGGAGAAGGCGCAGATACGCAGTATTTT.

This clonotype was recorded a few times. The J gene is TRBJ1-1, the V gene TRBV11-2, with 9 bases identical to TRBD1. V shed 1 base and J 4 bases; nucleotides not matched to a gene: 7. CDR1 and CDR2 from the germline V gene are SGHAT and FQNNGV. The CDR3 runs to 16 residues. The CDR3 DNA reads TGTGCCAGCAGCTTAGGCTCGGACAGGGGCATCACTGAAGCTTTCTTT. Translated: CASSLGSDRGITEAFF.

This chain connects TRBV29-1 to TRBJ2-5, with 8 bases that match TRBD2. This CDR3 comprises 18 residues. CDR1 SQVTM and CDR2 ANQGSEA come from the germline V gene. The V gene end was trimmed by 3 bases and the J gene end by 11 bases; junction bases not matched to a gene: 26. CDR3 in amino acids: CSVELVAGPVKLNNEQYF. The CDR3 DNA sequence: TGCAGCGTTGAGTTGGTAGCGGGGCCCGTCAAACTCAACAATGAGCAGTACTTC.

This chain links TRBV6-1 with TRBJ1-2; 8 bases line up with TRBD1. CDR3 length: 14 amino acids. Germline CDR1 is MNHNS and CDR2 is SASEGT. J gave up 4 bases and V 8 bases, and 9 bases lay outside the gene matches. The CDR3 bases are TGTGCCAGCCGATCAGGGGGCAAGGCCTATGGCTACACCTTC. Protein product: CASRSGGKAYGYTF.

As to this clonotype: The junction departs from germline at one end; a sequencing error may be responsible. The V call is TRBV4-2, the J call TRBJ1-4, with a tentative D call TRBD1 (5 bases). Germline V gene sequence: CDR1 LGHNA, CDR2 YNFKEQ. The CDR3 sequence is 15 residues long. In nucleotides, the CDR3 is TGTGCCAGCAGCCAAGAACTGGGGCTTAATGAAAAGCTGTTTTTT. This sequence encodes CASSQELGLNEKLFF.

The genes are TRBV3-1 and TRBJ1-1; unclear D gene. CDR3 length: 13 amino acids. V shed 2 bases and J shed 5 bases, with 9 bases lying between them. CDR1 LGHDT and CDR2 YNNKEL come from the germline V gene (reference sequence). The DNA for the CDR3 is TGTGCCAGCAGCCAATACGTCCGGACTGAAGCTTTCTTT. This encodes CASSQYVRTEAFF.

This clonotype showed up just a few times. The chain combines TRBV11-2 with TRBJ2-3; TRBD2 matches 7 bases. V lost 2 bases and J lost 2; bases outside the gene matches: 7. The CDR3 is 16 amino acids. CDR1 and CDR2 (germline): SGHAT, FQNNGV. CDR3 residues: CASSLSTSLPTDTQYF. The CDR3 DNA reads TGTGCCAGCAGCTTATCGACTAGCCTGCCCACAGATACGCAGTATTTT.

V usage is TRBV12-3 or TRBV12-4 and J usage is TRBJ1-2; possibly TRBD1 for D (5 bases). This CDR3 is built from 15 residues. The germline V and J ends were trimmed by 6 bases and 6 bases, with 20 bases remaining between them. CDR3 sequence: CASSRGTGITDGYTF. The CDR3 region has the DNA TGTGCCAGCAGCCGTGGGACGGGCATTACGGATGGCTACACCTTC.